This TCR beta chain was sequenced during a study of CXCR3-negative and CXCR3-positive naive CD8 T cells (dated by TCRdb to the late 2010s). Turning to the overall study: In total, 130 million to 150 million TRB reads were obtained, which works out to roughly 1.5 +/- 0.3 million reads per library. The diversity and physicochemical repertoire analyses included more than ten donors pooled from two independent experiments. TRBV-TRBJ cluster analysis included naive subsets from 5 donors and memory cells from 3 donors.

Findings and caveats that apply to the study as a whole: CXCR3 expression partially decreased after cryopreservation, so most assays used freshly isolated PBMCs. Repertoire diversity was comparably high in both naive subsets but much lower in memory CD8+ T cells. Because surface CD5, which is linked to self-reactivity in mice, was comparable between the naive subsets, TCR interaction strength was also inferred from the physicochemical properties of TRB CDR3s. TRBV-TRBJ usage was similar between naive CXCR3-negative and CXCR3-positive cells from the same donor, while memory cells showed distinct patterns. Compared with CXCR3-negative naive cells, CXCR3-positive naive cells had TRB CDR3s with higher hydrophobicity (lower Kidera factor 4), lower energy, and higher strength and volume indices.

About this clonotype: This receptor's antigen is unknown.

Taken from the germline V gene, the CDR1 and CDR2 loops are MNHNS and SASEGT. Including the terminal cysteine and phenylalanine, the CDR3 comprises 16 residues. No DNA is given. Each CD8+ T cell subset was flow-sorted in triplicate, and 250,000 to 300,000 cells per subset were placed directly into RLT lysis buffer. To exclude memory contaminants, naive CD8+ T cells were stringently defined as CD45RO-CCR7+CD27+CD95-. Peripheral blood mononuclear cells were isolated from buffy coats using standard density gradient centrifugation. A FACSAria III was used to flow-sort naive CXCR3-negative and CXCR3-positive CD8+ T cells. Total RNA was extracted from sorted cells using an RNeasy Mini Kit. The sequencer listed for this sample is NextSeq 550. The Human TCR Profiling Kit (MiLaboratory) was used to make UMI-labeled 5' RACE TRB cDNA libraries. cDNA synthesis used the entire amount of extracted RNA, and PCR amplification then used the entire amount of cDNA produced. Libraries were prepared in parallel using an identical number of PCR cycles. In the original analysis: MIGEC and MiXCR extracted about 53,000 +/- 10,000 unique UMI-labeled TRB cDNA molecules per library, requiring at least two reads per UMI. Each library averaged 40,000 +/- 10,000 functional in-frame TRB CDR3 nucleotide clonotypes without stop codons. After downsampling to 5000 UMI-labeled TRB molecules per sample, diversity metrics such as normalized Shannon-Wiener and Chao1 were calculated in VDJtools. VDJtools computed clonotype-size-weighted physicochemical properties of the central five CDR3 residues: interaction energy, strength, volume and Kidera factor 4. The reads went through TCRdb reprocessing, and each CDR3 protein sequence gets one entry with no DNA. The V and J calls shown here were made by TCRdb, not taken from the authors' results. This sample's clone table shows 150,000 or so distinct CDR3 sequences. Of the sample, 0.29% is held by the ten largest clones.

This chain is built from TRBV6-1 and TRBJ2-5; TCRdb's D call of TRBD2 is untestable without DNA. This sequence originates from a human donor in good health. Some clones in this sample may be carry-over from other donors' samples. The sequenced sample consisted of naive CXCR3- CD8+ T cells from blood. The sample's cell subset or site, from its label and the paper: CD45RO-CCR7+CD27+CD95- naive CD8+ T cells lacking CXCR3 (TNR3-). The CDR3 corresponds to CASSELAGGGEETQYF.